Below, 21 T cell receptor beta chains from the same sample are listed, as sequenced in a study of control samples from healthy donors and cancer patients. The repertoire was sequenced with immunoSEQ multiplex PCR; TCRdb's copy has only in-frame clones and lacks some. The sample consists of approximately 90,000 clones, about 83% of them appearing once. The sequencing sample was made of blood. All receptors derive from a woman in her forties in good health.

The V and J genes are TRBV10-1 and TRBJ1-4, with TRBD1 matching 8 bases. Germline values: CDR1 WNHNN, CDR2 SYGVQD (reference sequence). The J segment lost 7 bases and the V segment lost 10 bases, leaving 5 bases of the junction unmatched. This CDR3 has 12 amino acids. The CDR3 nucleotides read TGCGCCACAGGGGGCTCTCGTGAAAAACTGTTTTTT. Its protein product is CATGGSREKLFF.

V is TRBV2 and J is TRBJ1-5; a weak D match, TRBD1 (5 bases). V lost 6 bases and J 0 bases, leaving 9 bases between the germline ends. CDR1 and CDR2 from the germline V gene are SNHLY and FYNNEI. CDR3 length: 14 amino acids. The CDR3 nucleotides are TGTGCCAGCAGCGGACATCTTAGCAATCAGCCCCAGCATTTT. Its protein is CASSGHLSNQPQHF.

The chain joins TRBV30 to TRBJ2-7; D not resolved. Germline CDR1 reads GTSNPN; CDR2 reads SVGIG (reference sequence). The CDR3 loop spans 11 amino acids. V lost 0 bases and J lost 5, with 5 bases in between. Here the CDR3 DNA reads TGTGCCTGGAGTGTTCTCCACGAGCAGTACTTC. The encoded protein is CAWSVLHEQYF.

The chain couples TRBV12-1 to TRBJ1-5; whether TRBD1, the table's D call, matches the DNA was not checked. TRBV12-1 is assigned pseudogene status. The CDR3 has 15 residues. CDR3 sequence (DNA): TGTGCCAGCAGCTCGCCTGGACAGGGGCGTCAGCCCCAGCATTTT. This gives the protein CASSSPGQGRQPQHF.

The chain employs TRBV6-5 and TRBJ1-5; 8 bases fit TRBD1. J lost 2 bases, V lost 7 bases, and 4 bases had no gene match. CDR3 length equals 14 residues. Germline-derived CDR1 and CDR2 are MNHEY and SVGAGI. CDR3 bases: TGTGCCAGCAAGAAACAGGGGGGCAATCAGCCCCAGCATTTT. Encoded protein: CASKKQGGNQPQHF.

This clone appeared a single time. The chain employs TRBV5-4 and TRBJ1-2; D possibly corresponds to TRBD1 (6 bases). CDR3 length equals 16 residues. Trimming took off 0 bases at V and 5 bases at J, with 17 bases between the two ends. The germline V gene encodes CDR1 SGHNT and CDR2 YYREEE (reference sequence). CDR3 DNA sequence: TGTGCCAGCAGCTTGGAGACAGGCGGCCTGAATTATGGCTACACCTTC. Translating it yields CASSLETGGLNYGYTF.

The gene calls are TRBV7-8 and TRBJ2-3; D not resolved. This CDR3 has 13 amino acids. Trimming removed 0 bases from V and 6 bases from J, with 7 bases in between. Per the germline V gene, CDR1 is SGHVS and CDR2 is FQNEAQ. Written as DNA, the CDR3 is TGTGCCAGCAGCTTAGCGTTGGAGGATACGCAGTATTTT. Amino acid sequence: CASSLALEDTQYF.

V usage is TRBV11-3 and J usage is TRBJ2-7, with D unclear. The CDR3 has 14 residues. V dropped 4 bases and J dropped 9 bases, with 19 bases sitting between them. Germline V CDR1 and CDR2: SGHNT, YENEEA. DNA for the CDR3: TGTGCCAGCAGCTACAACACCCAAGCCCTATGGCAGTACTTC. Residues: CASSYNTQALWQYF.

This chain links TRBV30 with TRBJ1-1; D may be TRBD1 (5 bases). This CDR3 contains 15 residues. With 5 bases removed from V and 1 base from J, the gap between germline ends came to 17 bases. Germline CDR1 reads GTSNPN; CDR2 reads SVGIG (reference sequence). CDR3 bases: TGTGCCTGGTGGGACTTCTCACGCGGGAACACTGAAGCTTTCTTT. It yields the protein CAWWDFSRGNTEAFF.

V usage is TRBV5-1 and J usage is TRBJ2-2, with a possible D match to TRBD2 (7 bases). Germline V gene sequence: CDR1 SGHRS, CDR2 YFSETQ. V gave up 1 base and J gave up 3 bases, with 10 bases separating them. CDR3 length: 15 amino acids. The CDR3 nucleotides read TGCGCCAGCAGCTTGCGGGGGGCTGACACCGGGGAGCTGTTTTTT. Translating gives CASSLRGADTGELFF.

The V gene is TRBV9, the J gene TRBJ2-7; D possibly corresponds to TRBD2 (6 bases). The CDR3 covers 14 residues. Germline CDR1 reads SGDLS; CDR2 reads YYNGEE. V lost 0 bases, J lost 4 bases, and 11 bases lay in between. CDR3 protein: CASSVAWDSYEQYF. The DNA of the CDR3 is TGTGCCAGCAGCGTAGCTTGGGACTCTTACGAGCAGTACTTC.

The V and J genes are TRBV6-6 and TRBJ1-2; D remains unclear. V was trimmed by 7 bases and J by 7 bases, leaving 13 bases between them. Germline V gene lookup returns CDR1 MNHNY and CDR2 SVGAGI (reference sequence). The CDR3 sequence is 12 residues long. CDR3 sequence reads: CASNNMGVGYTF. The CDR3 region has the DNA TGTGCCAGCAACAACATGGGAGTTGGCTACACCTTC.

This rearrangement joins TRBV9 to TRBJ1-1; unclear D gene. V lost 0 bases to trimming and J lost 3 bases, with 12 bases between them. The CDR3 is 15 amino acids. Germline V lookup: CDR1 SGDLS, CDR2 YYNGEE. CDR3 residues: CASSVEEFGDTEAFF. CDR3 bases: TGTGCCAGCAGCGTAGAAGAGTTCGGGGACACTGAAGCTTTCTTT.

This clone appeared a single time. V is TRBV9 and J is TRBJ1-4; D is undetermined. Germline CDR1 reads SGDLS; CDR2 reads YYNGEE. The CDR3 runs 14 residues. Deletions cut 3 bases from V and 7 bases from J, with 13 bases between. The CDR3 DNA reads TGTGCCAGCAGCGAGAGAGAGAGCCCTGAAAAACTGTTTTTT. This sequence encodes CASSERESPEKLFF. Supplemented by reference TRBV9 and TRBJ1-4, the full variable domain reads DSGVTQTPKHLITATGQRVTLRCSPRSGDLSVYWYQQSLDQGLQFLIQYYNGEERAKGNILERFSAQQFPDLHSELNLSSLELGDSALYFCASSERESPEKLFFGSGTQLSVL.

The chain is built from TRBV4-1 and TRBJ1-6; 7 nucleotides align to TRBD1. The CDR3 is made up of 15 amino acids. V trimming: 0 bases; J trimming: 7 bases; junction bases outside the gene matches: 3. Germline-derived CDR1 and CDR2 are MGHRA and YSYEKL. The CDR3 loop is CASSQDGRGNSPLHF. CDR3 sequence (DNA): TGCGCCAGCAGCCAAGACGGCAGGGGGAATTCACCCCTCCACTTT.

This chain uses TRBV5-5 with TRBJ2-3; TRBD2 matches 8 bases. The CDR3 has 13 residues. V trimming: 4 bases; J trimming: 6 bases; junction bases outside the gene matches: 4. Germline V gene data show CDR1 as SGHKS and CDR2 as YYEKEE (reference sequence). DNA of the CDR3: TGTGCCAGCAGCCCTAGGACTAGCGATACGCAGTATTTT. Its translation: CASSPRTSDTQYF.

The chain combines TRBV2 with TRBJ1-6, with D uncertain. The CDR3 runs 14 residues. The V gene's germline CDR1 is SNHLY and CDR2 FYNNEI. The ends were cut back, 2 bases at V and 4 bases at J, with 6 bases in the middle. Here the CDR3 reads CASSETRYNSPLHF. Written as DNA, the CDR3 is TGTGCCAGCAGTGAAACCAGGTATAATTCACCCCTCCACTTT.

This clone ranks as medium-sized. The chain recombines TRBV5-4 with TRBJ1-2, with 10 bases that match TRBD1. CDR3 length: 14 amino acids. Trimming at V came to 5 bases and at J to 6 bases, leaving 7 bases not matched to a gene. Germline-derived CDR1 and CDR2 are SGHNT and YYREEE (reference sequence). This chain's CDR3 is CASSYDRGLDGYTF. CDR3 coding DNA: TGTGCCAGCAGTTACGACAGGGGGCTTGATGGCTACACCTTC.

This clone was observed once. The gene calls are TRBV7-9 and TRBJ1-1; 8 nucleotides match TRBD1. The V gene's germline CDR1 is SEHNR and CDR2 FQNEAQ (reference sequence). This CDR3 is 15 amino acids long. V shed 3 bases and J 4 bases; nucleotides not matched to a gene: 7. This CDR3 is CASSFTRGRATEAFF. The CDR3 DNA reads as TGTGCCAGCAGCTTTACCAGGGGGCGGGCCACTGAAGCTTTCTTT.

The genes are TRBV24-1 and TRBJ2-3; 12 nucleotides agree with TRBD1. Germline CDR1 KGHDR, CDR2 SFDVKD. V shed 1 base, J shed 1 base, and the junction held 11 bases outside the gene matches. The CDR3 extends over 20 amino acids. CDR3 nucleotide sequence: TGTGCCACCAGTGATTTTATCGGGACAGGGGGCGGATTCGGCACAGATACGCAGTATTTT. Amino acid sequence: CATSDFIGTGGGFGTDTQYF.

This clone was seen a handful of times. This sample also contains other DNA sequences that code for the same CDR3. The chain combines TRBV6-2 or TRBV6-3 with TRBJ2-5, with D uncertain. Deletions cut 1 base from V and 5 bases from J, with 2 bases between. The CDR3 is made up of 11 amino acids. The germline V gene has CDR1 MNHEY and CDR2 SVGEGT. CDR3 in DNA: TGTGCCAGCAGTTACTGGGAGACCCAGTACTTC. As protein: CASSYWETQYF.